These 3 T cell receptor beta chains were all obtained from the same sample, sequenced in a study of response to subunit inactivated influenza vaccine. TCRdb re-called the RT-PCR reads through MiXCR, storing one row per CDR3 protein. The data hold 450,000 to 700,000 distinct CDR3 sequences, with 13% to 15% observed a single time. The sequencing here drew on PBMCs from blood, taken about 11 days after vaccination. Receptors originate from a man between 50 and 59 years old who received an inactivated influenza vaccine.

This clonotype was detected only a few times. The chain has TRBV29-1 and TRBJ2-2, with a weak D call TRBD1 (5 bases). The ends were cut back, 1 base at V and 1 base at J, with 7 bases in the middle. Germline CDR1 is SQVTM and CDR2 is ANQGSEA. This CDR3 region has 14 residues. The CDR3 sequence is CSVEGQGNTGELFF. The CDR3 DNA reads TGCAGCGTTGAAGGGCAGGGGAACACCGGGGAGCTGTTTTTT.

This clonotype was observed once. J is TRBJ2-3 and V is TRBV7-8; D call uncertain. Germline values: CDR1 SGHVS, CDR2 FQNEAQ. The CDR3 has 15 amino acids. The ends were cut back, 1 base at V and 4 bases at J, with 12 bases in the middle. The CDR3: CASSLDRQRADTQYF. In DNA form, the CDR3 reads TGTGCCAGCAGCTTAGACCGGCAGCGCGCAGATACGCAGTATTTT.

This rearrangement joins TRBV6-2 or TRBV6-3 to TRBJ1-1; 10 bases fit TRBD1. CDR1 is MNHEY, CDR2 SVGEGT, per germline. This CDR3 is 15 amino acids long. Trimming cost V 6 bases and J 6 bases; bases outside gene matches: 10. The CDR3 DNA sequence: TGTGCCAGCAGCGACCCGGGACAGGGGTTTCCTGAAGCTTTCTTT. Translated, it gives CASSDPGQGFPEAFF.